Listed here are 10 T cell receptor beta chains from one sample, sequenced in a study of tumor-infiltrating lymphocytes in localized non-small cell lung cancer. The data were produced by immunoSEQ multiplex PCR, yet TCRdb's version contains in-frame clones alone and is incomplete. The table has 11,000 to 15,000 clones, more than 80% seen once. The sample comprised lung tumor tissue. Source of these receptors: a human donor with non-small cell lung cancer.

V gene TRBV7-2 combines with J gene TRBJ2-2; D remains unclear. The V gene's germline CDR1 is SGHTA and CDR2 FQGNSA. This CDR3 region has 14 residues. Trimming left V 5 bases short and J 5 bases short, with 12 bases between. The CDR3 DNA follows: TGTGCCAGCAGCCCGGCTGTGAAAACCGGGGAGCTGTTTTTT. Its protein product is CASSPAVKTGELFF.

The chain combines TRBV30 with TRBJ1-3, with no clear D. V was pared by 1 base and J by 5 bases, with 3 bases between. The CDR3 is 11 residues long. Germline V CDR1 and CDR2: GTSNPN, SVGIG (reference sequence). CDR3 amino acids: CAWSDRNTIYF. In DNA form, the CDR3 reads TGTGCCTGGAGTGACAGAAACACCATATATTTT.

The V call is TRBV30, the J call TRBJ2-7; 14 bases line up with TRBD2. Trimming cost V 8 bases and J 4 bases; bases outside gene matches: 4. The germline V gene encodes CDR1 GTSNPN and CDR2 SVGIG (reference sequence). The CDR3 loop spans 13 amino acids. CDR3 in DNA: TGTGCCCGCAGGACTAGCGGGAGGTACGAGCAGTACTTC. Translation: CARRTSGRYEQYF.

The chain uses TRBV7-2 and TRBJ2-3; D is unclear. V was trimmed by 0 bases and J by 3 bases, leaving 16 bases between them. CDR3 size: 17 residues. CDR1 SGHTA and CDR2 FQGNSA come from the germline V gene. The CDR3 is CASSLAFNLVPTDTQYF. The CDR3 DNA reads TGTGCCAGCAGCTTAGCGTTTAACTTGGTCCCAACAGATACGCAGTATTTT. The variable domain in full, with the rest retrieved from reference TRBV7-2 and TRBJ2-3, is GAGVSQSPSNKVTEKGKDVELRCDPISGHTALYWYRQSLGQGLEFLIYFQGNSAPDKSGLPSDRFSAERTGGSVSTLTIQRTQQEDSAVYLCASSLAFNLVPTDTQYFGPGTRLTVL.

V and J are TRBV7-9 and TRBJ2-3; 7 nucleotides agree with TRBD2. This CDR3 has 15 residues. The V gene's germline CDR1 is SEHNR and CDR2 FQNEAQ (reference sequence). With 5 bases clipped from V and 6 bases from J, the junction kept 11 bases outside the gene matches. This chain's CDR3 is CASSRWIGRNDTQYF. In DNA, the CDR3 is TGTGCCAGCAGCCGGTGGATCGGGAGGAATGATACGCAGTATTTT.

The sample holds a few counts of this clone. The rearrangement joins TRBV6-5 to TRBJ2-7, with 7 bases fitting TRBD1. Germline loops: CDR1 MNHEY, CDR2 SVGAGI. V was pared by 6 bases and J by 0 bases, with 8 bases of the junction left unmatched. This CDR3 is built from 15 residues. CDR3: CASSPGWDSSYEQYF. The DNA of the CDR3 is TGTGCCAGCAGCCCCGGATGGGACAGCTCCTACGAGCAGTACTTC.

The chain has TRBV29-1 and TRBJ1-4; tentative D call: TRBD1 (6 bases). The CDR3 is made up of 13 amino acids. Germline V gene data show CDR1 as SQVTM and CDR2 as ANQGSEA. The V and J ends lost 4 bases and 3 bases respectively, with 9 bases between them. The CDR3 DNA reads TGCAGCGTTGGGACAGCTTCTAATGAAAAACTGTTTTTT. Its translation is CSVGTASNEKLFF.

V gene TRBV6-5 combines with J gene TRBJ1-5; D is undetermined. Trimming pared 5 bases from V and 7 bases from J, leaving 15 bases between. Germline V CDR1 and CDR2: MNHEY, SVGAGI. The CDR3 runs 14 residues. In DNA form, the CDR3 reads TGTGCCAGCAGTGTTACGTTAGGAAAACAGCCCCAGCATTTT. The encoded protein is CASSVTLGKQPQHF.

The V and J genes are TRBV5-3 and TRBJ1-5, with D unresolved. TRBV5-3 is an ORF; its function is uncertain. The CDR3 contains 14 residues. The V end was cut by 6 bases, the J end by 4 bases, with 14 bases between. The CDR3 spells CARICAVGNQPQHF. The DNA for the CDR3 is TGTGCCAGAATTTGCGCGGTTGGGAATCAGCCCCAGCATTTT.

This chain uses TRBV4-3 with TRBJ2-3, with 8 bases identical to TRBD1. Trimming removed 0 bases from V and 7 bases from J; junction bases left unmatched: 9. The length of the CDR3 is 16 residues. Germline V gene data show CDR1 as LGHNA and CDR2 as YSLEER. CDR3 sequence: CASSQDAFRGRNTQYF. The CDR3 DNA sequence: TGCGCCAGCAGCCAAGATGCGTTCAGGGGGCGAAATACGCAGTATTTT.